Sequencing of this T cell receptor beta chain was carried out in a study of regulatory T cells in long-lasting Graves disease. Time point noted: persistent/refractory GD, antithyroid drugs over 5 years with positive TRAb. The TCR library was made from RNA extracted from PBMCs. This clonotype was found a few times. To make TCR beta libraries, researchers used iRepertoire HTBI primers and Arm-PCR of CDR3 regions. TCRdb re-called the multiplex PCR reads through MiXCR, storing one row per CDR3 protein. The repertoire holds over 650,000 distinct CDR3 sequences, with about 32% as singletons. Sample: peripheral blood mononuclear cells (PBMCs), taken when the disease was refractory, from a patient treated with antithyroid drugs. The receptor's source is a female donor with Graves disease.

CDR3 sequence: CASSLTGESYNSPLHF. The CDR3 DNA sequence: TGTGCCAGCAGCTTAACAGGGGAGTCCTATAATTCACCCCTCCACTTT. The rearrangement joins TRBV11-2 to TRBJ1-6, with 7 nucleotides matching TRBD1. V shed 2 bases, J shed 1 base, and the junction held 2 bases outside the gene matches. The CDR3 totals 16 residues. Looked up from germline, CDR1 is SGHAT and CDR2 is FQNNGV.